The clone carrying this TCR beta chain was counted between two and nine times. Its cognate antigen is unknown. This CDR3 is missing its conserved last phenylalanine or tryptophan, likely due to a read error. Together with a sample-barcoded 5' primer, a J-beta primer mix was included in a second PCR lasting 7 to 11 cycles. MiXCR, run by TCRdb on the 5' RACE reads, gives a single entry per CDR3 protein. The sample lists some 1.5 million distinct CDR3 sequences, roughly 27% occurring once. This entry comes from a study of blood T cells in healthy people across ages. At the level of the study: T cells yielded about one barcoded beta molecule per two cells through template switching.

Study-wide results and limits: Higher diversity and more naive CD4+ cells were features of long-lived donors, compared to aged donors. Percentage of naive T cells showed a strong correlation with TCR beta diversity.

The V gene lost 1 base and the J gene lost 3 bases, with 10 bases spanning the gap. This CDR3 is 14 amino acids long. The germline V gene has CDR1 LGHDT and CDR2 YNNKEL (reference sequence). V and J are TRBV3-1 and TRBJ2-7; D is undetermined. This receptor was identified in a woman aged 25 to 39 in good health. The specimen sequenced was blood. The CDR3, as DNA: TGTGCCAGCAGCCAAGCTGCCAGGTACTACGAGCAGTACTTA. Protein sequence: CASSQAARYYEQYL.